This T cell receptor (beta chain) was sequenced in a study of T cell responses to AZD1222 COVID-19 vaccine. Notes on the study in general: CD4 TCRs linked to vaccination spanned spike, dominating at 160-218 and 743-854. Donors, mostly white British, included more females; clonal diversity was possibly underestimated. Targets within unmutated variant regions were reportedly found for nearly half of spike-specific TCRs. Repertoires were obtained solely post-peak T cell response.

Per germline, CDR1 SGHTA and CDR2 FQGNSA. This CDR3 contains 16 residues. V lost 1 base and J 0 bases, leaving 12 bases between the germline ends. As regards this clone: The antigen is undetermined.

Sequenced by immunoSEQ multiplex PCR; TCRdb stores in-frame clones only, minus some. The data hold 95,000 to 100,000 clones, with 89% observed a single time. The chain combines TRBV7-2 with TRBJ1-1; D possibly corresponds to TRBD1 (5 bases). This sample comprised peripheral blood, obtained on day 0 of AZD1222 vaccination. The source of this sequence is an adult in good health. The CDR3 coding sequence is TGTGCCAGCAGCTTAGGATTTACGGGGGTGAACACTGAAGCTTTCTTT. Protein: CASSLGFTGVNTEAFF.